A single sample gave rise to the 3 T cell receptor beta chains below, sequenced in a study of blood T cell repertoires in COVID-19. The data were produced by immunoSEQ multiplex PCR, yet TCRdb's version contains in-frame clones alone and is incomplete. The table has about 67,000 clones, approximately 87% seen once. The sequencing sample was made of peripheral blood. All receptors come from a man aged 50 to 60 with active COVID-19.

V is TRBV27 and J is TRBJ2-2; D is possibly TRBD2 (6 bases). This CDR3 has 15 amino acids. V was trimmed by 4 bases and J by 3 bases, leaving 12 bases between them. Germline-derived CDR1 and CDR2 are MNHEY and SMNVEV (reference sequence). Here the CDR3 DNA reads TGTGCCAGCAGTTCACGGGAGCTCTACACCGGGGAGCTGTTTTTT. This gives the protein CASSSRELYTGELFF.

The chain joins TRBV7-8 to TRBJ1-2, with TRBD1 as a possible D gene (6 bases). This CDR3 is built from 16 residues. Trimming shortened V by 3 bases and J by 4 bases, and 18 bases separated the two germline ends. Germline V gene data show CDR1 as SGHVS and CDR2 as FQNEAQ. CDR3 sequence: CASSFPGTSGTYGYTF. In nucleotides, the CDR3 is TGTGCCAGCAGCTTCCCCGGGACATCCGGAACCTATGGCTACACCTTC. Variable domain in full (rest from reference TRBV7-8 and TRBJ1-2): GAGVSQSPRYKVAKRGQDVALRCDPISGHVSLFWYQQALGQGPEFLTYFQNEAQLDKSGLPSDRFFAERPEGSVSTLKIQRTQQEDSAVYLCASSFPGTSGTYGYTFGSGTRLTVV.

The V gene is TRBV18, the J gene TRBJ2-7, with a possible D match to TRBD2 (5 bases). V lost 6 bases and J lost 7, with 16 bases in between. Germline assignment: CDR1 KGHSH and CDR2 LQKENI. The CDR3 is 13 amino acids. This chain's CDR3 is CASSDSPPGEQYF. The DNA of the CDR3 is TGTGCCAGCTCGGACTCCCCGCCTGGGGAGCAGTACTTC.